Sequencing of this T cell receptor beta chain was carried out in a study of OX40 agonist ivuxolimab in advanced cancers. Study details: The study treated patients with ivuxolimab, an agonistic anti-OX40 (CD134) antibody.

Data came from immunoSEQ multiplex PCR; TCRdb stores just in-frame clones and leaves some out. Here the sample spans about 55,000 clones, 86% being singletons. Only a few counts were recorded for this clone. Its cognate antigen is unknown. Trimming removed 5 bases at V and 6 bases at J, with 10 bases between. The CDR3 has 13 residues. Germline values: CDR1 MNHEY, CDR2 SVGAGI. The study's findings and limits: At 0.1 to 3.0 mg/kg, CD4+ and CD8+ blood T cells expanded clonally by week 6.

The input for sequencing was CD4+ or CD8+ T cells sorted from blood, taken in a trial of the OX40 agonist ivuxolimab. The TCR comes from an adult with an advanced solid tumor such as melanoma, head and neck, liver or kidney cancer. The gene calls are TRBV6-5 and TRBJ2-2, with D possibly matching TRBD1 (5 bases). CDR3 sequence: CASSPRDPGELFF. The CDR3 DNA is TGTGCCAGCAGTCCCAGGGATCCCGGGGAGCTGTTTTTT.